This TCR beta chain stems from a study of blood T cells in healthy people across ages. Combining a sample-barcoded 5' primer with a J-beta primer mix, a second PCR ran for about 7 to 11 cycles. TCRdb recomputed calls from the 5' RACE reads with MiXCR, one row per CDR3 protein. The table records some 1.5 million distinct CDR3 sequences, roughly 30% of them present only once. Germline lookup yields CDR1 DFQATT and CDR2 SNEGSKA (reference sequence). This CDR3 comprises 10 residues. Trimming stripped 3 bases from V and 7 bases from J, with 7 bases between. Findings and limits, study-wide: Older age coincided with a roughly linear decline in TCR beta diversity per million T cells.

This clonotype has a handful of counts. Its antigen is unknown. Specimen: blood. The V gene is TRBV20-1, the J gene TRBJ2-7; D remains ambiguous. The TCR sequence derives from a woman under 40 in good health. The CDR3 DNA follows: TGCAGTGCTAGCGCCTGGGAGCAGTACTTC. It is translated as CSASAWEQYF.